This TCR beta chain appears in the sequencing data of a study of blood T cell repertoires in COVID-19 (dated by TCRdb to 2018 to 2021). About the investigation overall: Samples covering the acute and convalescent phases of COVID-19 were provided by collaborators in the United States, Italy and Spain. The material from the prospective study consisted of cDNA or gDNA derived from T cells, B-cell-depleted T cells, or PBMCs. Deeply sampled blood TCRbeta repertoires from subjects exposed to, actively infected with, or recovered from COVID-19 were included in the dataset. The repertoires were released in a freely available public database meant as a resource for research on the immune response to SARS-CoV-2. Samples were obtained from the ongoing ImmuneRACE study (first 160 participants) and from roughly 1,300 subjects provided by 6 global collaborators. The sample metadata nearly always contained a de-identified subject ID, COVID-19 status, age in years and sex. Where available, HLA class I and class II types were taken from metadata supplied by the sample provider and were not determined by assay-based typing. General study outcomes and caveats: The amount of clinical and demographic metadata varied by source and participant and was provided uncurated.

TCRbeta CDR3 regions were amplified from genomic DNA by means of the immunoSEQ Assay, a bias-controlled multiplex PCR. Under the source paper's analysis protocol: Nucleated cell counts per sample were estimated from amplification of reference gene primers within the assay. To quantify the absolute abundance of each unique TCRbeta CDR3 rearrangement, sequence reads were collapsed and filtered. Productive Simpson clonality was computed per sample as the square root of Simpson's diversity index over productive rearrangements. TCRdb obtained this table from immuneACCESS and retained in-frame rearrangements with V and J assigned. These tables miss some clones; where compared with another copy, unresolved V genes account for less than half of the shortfall, and the remainder is unexplained. Clone size and the V and J calls come from that table; the DNA yielded D and trimming. For this sample there are 110,000 to 150,000 clones; 65% to 90% appear just once. The top ten hold 2.5% to 3% of the sample.

Whole blood was collected in K2EDTA tubes by collaborating institutions according to the institutions' own protocols. For TCRbeta analysis, collaborators shipped samples in one of three forms: frozen whole blood, isolated PBMCs, or DNA extracted from either of those sample types. A remark on this clone: Its antigen is still unknown. No base-level quality is on record; no much larger clone is a single base apart.

Including the terminal cysteine and phenylalanine, the CDR3 comprises 14 residues. Only the CDR3 DNA stays, 42 bases, in frame from base 1. The V end loses 4 bases and the J end loses 4 bases, and a stretch of 14 bases separates them. CDR1 and CDR2 (KGHSY, FQNENV) derive from the germline V gene. The TCR comes from a man in his forties or fifties with acute or convalescent COVID-19. Sequencing was carried out using peripheral blood. This receptor chain uses TRBV16 and TRBJ2-7; TRBD1 could be the D gene, as 6 bases match. The DNA sequence follows: TGTGCCAGCAGCCCCTATACAGGGACGTACGAGCAGTACTTC. Its translation reads: CASSPYTGTYEQYF.